The 5 T cell receptor beta chains below were found in one sample sequenced in a study of T cells in localized non-small cell lung cancer. Measured with immunoSEQ multiplex PCR; TCRdb has only the in-frame clones, and not every one. Of about 59,000 clones detected, about 90% appear once; the ten largest clones hold 22%. The sequencing here drew on peripheral blood, taken before any cancer treatment. Receptor source: a man aged 40-75 years with stage I squamous cell lung carcinoma.

The chain is built from TRBV2 and TRBJ2-1; TRBD2 aligns across 8 bases. Germline assignment: CDR1 SNHLY and CDR2 FYNNEI. Trimming at V came to 7 bases and at J to 10 bases, leaving 15 bases not matched to a gene. CDR3 length equals 15 residues. The CDR3 here is CASIGGSGSGSEQFF. In DNA, the CDR3 is TGTGCCAGCATCGGGGGGAGCGGGAGTGGATCCGAGCAGTTCTTC.

This chain joins TRBV20-1 and TRBJ1-1; no clear D. This CDR3 spans 11 amino acids. In germline, CDR1 is DFQATT, CDR2 SNEGSKA (reference sequence). The chain's CDR3 is CTAVVNTEAFF. The CDR3 nucleotides read TGCACCGCCGTAGTGAACACTGAAGCTTTCTTT.

In DNA form, the CDR3 reads TGTGCCACCACAGGGAGCTCCTACAATGAGCAGTTCTTC. This translates into CATTGSSYNEQFF. The V and J genes are TRBV19 and TRBJ2-1; tentatively, D is TRBD1 (6 bases). The length of the CDR3 is 13 residues. Trimming removed 10 bases at V and 0 bases at J, with 10 bases between. CDR1 and CDR2 (germline): LNHDA, SQIVND (reference sequence).

The V and J genes are TRBV11-2 and TRBJ2-1, with 9 bases lining up with TRBD2. The CDR3 sequence is 14 residues long. Looked up from germline, CDR1 is SGHAT and CDR2 is FQNNGV. Losses at the gene ends were 3 bases for V and 9 bases for J; bases not matched to a gene: 6. In nucleotides, the CDR3 is TGTGCCAGCAGCTTGTTAGCGGGGGCTTTTGAGCAGTTCTTC. Its protein is CASSLLAGAFEQFF.

The chain combines TRBV25-1 with TRBJ2-1, with 12 positions matching TRBD2. This CDR3 is 15 amino acids long. Germline V gene lookup returns CDR1 MGHDK and CDR2 SYGVNS. After removal of 3 bases from V and 6 bases from J, the junction contained 3 bases not matched to a gene. CDR3 sequence: CASSDRLAGVNEQFF. The CDR3 DNA sequence: TGTGCCAGCAGTGACCGACTAGCGGGAGTCAATGAGCAGTTCTTC.